This T cell receptor beta chain was found in a study of cytomegalovirus exposure and HLA in healthy donors. Points from the study as a whole: Three CMV-associated chains were confirmed in vitro to be specific for CMV antigens. The study labeled 164 TCR beta chains cytomegalovirus-associated.

Regarding this clone: Its antigen is unidentified.

Trimming shortened V by 10 bases and J by 10 bases, and 28 bases separated the two germline ends. The CDR3 is 15 residues long. In germline, CDR1 is MRHNA, CDR2 SNTAGT. The method was immunoSEQ multiplex PCR; TCRdb's version includes in-frame clones alone and lacks a portion of them. The table includes 140,000 or so clones, approximately 91% detected once. This receptor was identified in a young man in good health and CMV-seronegative. This chain joins TRBV6-4 and TRBJ1-1; weak D call: TRBD1 (5 bases). The sample taken for sequencing was PBMCs. In nucleotides, the CDR3 is TGTGCCACCAAAAATCGAGCGGGGGATAGGCTCGGAGCTTTCTTT. It translates to CATKNRAGDRLGAFF.